This T cell receptor (beta chain) was identified in a study of T cell repertoires in cytomegalovirus infection. For the study at large: Matching HLA type, along with CMV infection, was indicated by public TCR beta signatures.

The germline gives CDR1 MDHEN, CDR2 SYDVKM. The CDR3 totals 10 residues, both ends included. Concerning this clonotype: What it binds is unknown. The CDR3 ends on some other residue instead of the conserved phenylalanine or tryptophan, so this is likely a read error. No DNA is shown, since the ends of the CDR3 on it are uncertain; the CDR3 is the one TCRdb lists.

TCRdb processed the reads anew with MiXCR; each CDR3 protein has one entry. Among about 830,000 distinct CDR3 sequences listed, around a third were seen once. The material sequenced was cultured CD8+ T cells from PBMCs, taken from culture after CMV antigen stimulation. This TCR was sampled from a human donor in good health (CMV status not recorded). Some clones in this sample may be carry-over from other donors' samples. This chain uses TRBV28 with TRBJ2-3; TRBD2 is taken as the D call from the table, unchecked against the DNA. CDR3 amino acids: CAPGTSGAAR.